This T cell receptor beta chain was observed in a study of cytomegalovirus exposure and HLA in healthy donors. At the level of the study: A prior study identified 90 million to 120 million unique TCR beta sequences from some 200 million T cells. Regarding the study as a whole: The sole available immune exposure information was CMV serostatus.

Remarks on this clone: Its antigen is unidentified.

Primers for the PCR totalled 60 Vbeta and 13 Jbeta. Only in-frame clones appear in the TCRdb table, and some are missing; sequencing was by immunoSEQ multiplex PCR. Altogether approximately 200,000 clones are present, about 79% being singletons, with the ten largest covering roughly 0.098%. The CDR3 length is 12 residues. CDR1 is GTSNPN and CDR2 is SVGIG in the germline V gene (reference sequence). Trimming pared 5 bases from V and 0 bases from J, leaving 8 bases between. The receptor comes from a boy under 10 years old in good health and CMV-seronegative. Material: PBMCs. The chain has TRBV30 and TRBJ2-7; a possible D gene is TRBD1 (6 bases). This chain's CDR3 is CAWGQSSYEQYF. CDR3 DNA sequence: TGTGCCTGGGGACAGTCCTCCTACGAGCAGTACTTC.